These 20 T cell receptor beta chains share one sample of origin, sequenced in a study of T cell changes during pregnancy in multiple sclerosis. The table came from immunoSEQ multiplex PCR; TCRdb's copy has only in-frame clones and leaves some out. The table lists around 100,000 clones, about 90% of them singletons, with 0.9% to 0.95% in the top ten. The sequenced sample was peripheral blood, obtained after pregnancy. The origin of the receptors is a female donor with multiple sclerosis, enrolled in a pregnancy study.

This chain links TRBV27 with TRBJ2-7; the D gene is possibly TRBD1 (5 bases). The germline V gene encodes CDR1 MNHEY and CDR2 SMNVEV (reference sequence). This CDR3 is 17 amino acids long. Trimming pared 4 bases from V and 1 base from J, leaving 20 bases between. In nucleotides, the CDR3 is TGTGCCAGCAGTTCCTTAATTCGACAGAGGTTTTCCTACGAGCAGTACTTC. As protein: CASSSLIRQRFSYEQYF.

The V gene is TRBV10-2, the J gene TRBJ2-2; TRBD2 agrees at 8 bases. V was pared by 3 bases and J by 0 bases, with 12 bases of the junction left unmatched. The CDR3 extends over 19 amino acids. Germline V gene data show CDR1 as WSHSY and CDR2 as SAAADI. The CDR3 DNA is TGCGCCAGCAGTGATGGGGTCGGGGGGGCGAATGCGAACACCGGGGAGCTGTTTTTT. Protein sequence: CASSDGVGGANANTGELFF.

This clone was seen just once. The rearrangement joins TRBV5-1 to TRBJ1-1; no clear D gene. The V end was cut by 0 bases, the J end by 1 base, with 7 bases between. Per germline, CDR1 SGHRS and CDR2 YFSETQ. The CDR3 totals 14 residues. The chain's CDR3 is CASSLASRNTEAFF. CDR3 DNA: TGCGCCAGCAGCTTGGCCTCCAGGAACACTGAAGCTTTCTTT.

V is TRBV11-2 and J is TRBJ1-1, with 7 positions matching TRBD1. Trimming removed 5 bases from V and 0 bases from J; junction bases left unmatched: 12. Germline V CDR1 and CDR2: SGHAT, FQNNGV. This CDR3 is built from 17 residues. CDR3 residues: CASSPARQGGLNTEAFF. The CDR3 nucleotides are TGTGCCAGCAGCCCCGCTCGACAGGGCGGCTTGAACACTGAAGCTTTCTTT. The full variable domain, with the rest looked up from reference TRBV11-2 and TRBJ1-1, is EAGVAQSPRYKIIEKRQSVAFWCNPISGHATLYWYQQILGQGPKLLIQFQNNGVVDDSQLPKDRFSAERLKGVDSTLKIQPAKLEDSAVYLCASSPARQGGLNTEAFFGQGTRLTVV.

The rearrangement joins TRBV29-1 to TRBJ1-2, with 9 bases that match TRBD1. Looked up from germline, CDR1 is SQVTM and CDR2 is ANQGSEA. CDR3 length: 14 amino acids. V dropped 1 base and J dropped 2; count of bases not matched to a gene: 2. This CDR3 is CSVEAQGANYGYTF. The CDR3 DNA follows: TGCAGCGTTGAAGCACAGGGGGCAAACTATGGCTACACCTTC.

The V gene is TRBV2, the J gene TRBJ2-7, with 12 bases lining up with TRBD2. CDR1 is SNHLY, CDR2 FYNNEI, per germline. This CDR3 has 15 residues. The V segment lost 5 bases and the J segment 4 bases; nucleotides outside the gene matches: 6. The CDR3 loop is CASSPPGLAGYEQYF. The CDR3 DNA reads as TGTGCCAGCAGTCCCCCGGGACTAGCGGGTTACGAGCAGTACTTC.

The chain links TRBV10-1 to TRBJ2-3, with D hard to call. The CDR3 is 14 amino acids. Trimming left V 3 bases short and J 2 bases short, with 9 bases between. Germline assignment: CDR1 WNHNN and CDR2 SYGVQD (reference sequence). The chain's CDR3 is CASSDARITDTQYF. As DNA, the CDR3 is TGCGCCAGCAGTGACGCTAGGATCACAGATACGCAGTATTTT.

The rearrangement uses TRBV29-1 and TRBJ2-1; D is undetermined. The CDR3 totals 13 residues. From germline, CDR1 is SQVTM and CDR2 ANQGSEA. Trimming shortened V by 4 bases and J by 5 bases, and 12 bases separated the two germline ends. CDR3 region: CSVAATMNNEQFF. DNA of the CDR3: TGCAGCGTTGCCGCGACAATGAACAATGAGCAGTTCTTC.

CDR3: CASSLLRGTWPYEQYF. CDR3 DNA: TGTGCCAGCAGTTTATTGAGAGGGACATGGCCCTACGAGCAGTACTTC. The rearrangement uses TRBV28 and TRBJ2-7; D perhaps matches TRBD1 (6 bases). The germline gives CDR1 MDHEN, CDR2 SYDVKM. Trimming cost V 1 base and J 2 bases, with 15 bases left between them. The CDR3 is 16 amino acids.

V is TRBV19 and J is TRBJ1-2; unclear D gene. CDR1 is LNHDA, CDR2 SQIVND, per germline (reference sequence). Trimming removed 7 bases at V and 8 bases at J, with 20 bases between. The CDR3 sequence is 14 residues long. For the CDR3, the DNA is TGTGCCAGTATTCTATCCCCAAACAGTGCCGGCTACACCTTC. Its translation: CASILSPNSAGYTF.

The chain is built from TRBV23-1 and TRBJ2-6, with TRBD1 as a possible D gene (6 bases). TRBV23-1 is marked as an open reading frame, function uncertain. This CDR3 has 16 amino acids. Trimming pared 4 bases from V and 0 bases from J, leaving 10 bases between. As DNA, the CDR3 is TGCGCCAGCAGTCGGCCAGGGGTCTCTGGGGCCAACGTCCTGACTTTC. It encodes CASSRPGVSGANVLTF.

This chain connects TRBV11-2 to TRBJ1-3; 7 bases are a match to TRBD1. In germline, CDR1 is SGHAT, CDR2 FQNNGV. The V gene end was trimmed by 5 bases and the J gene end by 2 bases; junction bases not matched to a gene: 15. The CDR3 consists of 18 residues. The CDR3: CASSLSHIGGWAGNTIYF. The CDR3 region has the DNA TGTGCCAGCAGCCTCTCTCATATAGGGGGCTGGGCTGGAAACACCATATATTTT.

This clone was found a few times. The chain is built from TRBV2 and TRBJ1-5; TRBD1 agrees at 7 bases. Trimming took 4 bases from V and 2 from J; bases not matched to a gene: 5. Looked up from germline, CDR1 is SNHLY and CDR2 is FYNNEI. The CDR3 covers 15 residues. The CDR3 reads CASSVRTGGNQPQHF. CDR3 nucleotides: TGTGCCAGCAGTGTTCGAACAGGGGGCAATCAGCCCCAGCATTTT. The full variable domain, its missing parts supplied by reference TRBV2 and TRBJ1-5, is EPEVTQTPSHQVTQMGQEVILRCVPISNHLYFYWYRQILGQKVEFLVSFYNNEISEKSEIFDDQFSVERPDGSNFTLKIRSTKLEDSAMYFCASSVRTGGNQPQHFGDGTRLSIL.

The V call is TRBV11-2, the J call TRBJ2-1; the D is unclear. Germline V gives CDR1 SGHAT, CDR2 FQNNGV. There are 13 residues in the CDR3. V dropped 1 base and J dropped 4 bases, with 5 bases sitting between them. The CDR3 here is CASSLGRYNEQFF. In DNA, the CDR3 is TGTGCCAGCAGCTTAGGGAGATACAATGAGCAGTTCTTC.

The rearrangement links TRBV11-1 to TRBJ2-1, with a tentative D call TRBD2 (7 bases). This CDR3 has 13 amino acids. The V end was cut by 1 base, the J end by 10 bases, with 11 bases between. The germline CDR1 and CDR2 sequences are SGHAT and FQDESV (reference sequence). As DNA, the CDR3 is TGTGCCAGCAGCTTAGTGGGGGGGACAGAGCAGTTCTTC. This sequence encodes CASSLVGGTEQFF.

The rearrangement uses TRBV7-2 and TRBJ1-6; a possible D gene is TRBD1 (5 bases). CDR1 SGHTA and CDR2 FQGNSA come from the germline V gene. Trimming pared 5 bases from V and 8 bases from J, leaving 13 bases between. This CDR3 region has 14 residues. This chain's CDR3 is CASSPRRGDSPLHF. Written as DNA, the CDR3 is TGTGCCAGCAGCCCCCGGAGGGGCGATTCACCCCTCCACTTT.

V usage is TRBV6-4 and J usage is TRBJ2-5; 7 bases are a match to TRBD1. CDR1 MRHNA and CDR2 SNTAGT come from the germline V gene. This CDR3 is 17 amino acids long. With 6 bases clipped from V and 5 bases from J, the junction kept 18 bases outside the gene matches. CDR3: CASRGGCGTEKRETQYF. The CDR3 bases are TGTGCCAGCAGAGGGGGTTGTGGGACAGAAAAAAGGGAGACCCAGTACTTC.

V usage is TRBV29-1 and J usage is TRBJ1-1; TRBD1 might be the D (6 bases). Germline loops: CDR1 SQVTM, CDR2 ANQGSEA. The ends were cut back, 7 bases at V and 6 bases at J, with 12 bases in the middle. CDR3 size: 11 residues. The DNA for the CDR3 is TGCAGCGCAATGGGGGCTGCTGAAGCTTTCTTT. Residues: CSAMGAAEAFF.

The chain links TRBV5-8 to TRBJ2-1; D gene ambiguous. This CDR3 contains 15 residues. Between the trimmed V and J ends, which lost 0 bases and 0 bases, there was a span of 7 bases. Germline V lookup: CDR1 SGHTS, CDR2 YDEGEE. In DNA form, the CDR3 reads TGTGCCAGCAGCTTGGACAGAGCCTCCTACAATGAGCAGTTCTTC. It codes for CASSLDRASYNEQFF.

The CDR3 protein is CAARAGVAHEQYF. The CDR3, as DNA: TGTGCCGCTAGGGCGGGAGTCGCCCACGAGCAGTACTTC. The chain employs TRBV30 and TRBJ2-7; 7 bases line up with TRBD2. J was trimmed by 5 bases and V by 8 bases; bases with no gene match: 12. Germline lookup yields CDR1 GTSNPN and CDR2 SVGIG (reference sequence). The CDR3 runs to 13 residues.